This T cell receptor beta chain appears in the sequencing data of a study of T cell repertoires in cytomegalovirus infection. Overall study findings and caveats: Dominating the ex vivo response were HLA-C-restricted CMV-specific TCR beta clonotypes.

Trimming took off 2 bases at V and 6 bases at J, with 7 bases between the two ends. Germline V gene data show CDR1 as MNHEY and CDR2 as SVGAGI. This CDR3 comprises 12 residues. At least ten counts were recorded for this clonotype. Its antigen is currently unknown. TCRdb used MiXCR to reprocess the reads, holding one entry per CDR3 protein. The table shows about 890,000 distinct CDR3 sequences, with under 40% occurring only once. The sequenced sample was cultured CD8+ T cells from PBMCs, obtained from culture after CMV antigen stimulation. The receptor was derived from a human donor in good health (CMV status not recorded). Some clones in this sample may be carry-over from other donors' samples. The V call is TRBV6-5, the J call TRBJ1-1; a possible D gene is TRBD1 (6 bases). The CDR3 sequence: CASSYRGAEAFF. The CDR3 DNA follows: TGTGCCAGCAGTTACAGGGGGGCTGAAGCTTTCTTT.